This T cell receptor beta chain was captured in a study of beta chain features in type 1 diabetes (dated 2018 in TCRdb). With regard to the full study: Mean age, gender distribution, total cell number and subset yield were not different between patients and healthy donors. A total of just under 110,000,000 sorted cells were examined across all samples, and RNA yield correlated strongly with the number of cells per subset. The study compared TCRB repertoires of sorted circulating CD4+ T cell subsets between recently diagnosed type 1 diabetes patients and matched healthy donors. Whereas all 28 donors provided naive and central memory subsets, regulatory and stem cell-like memory subsets were isolated from just 8 patients and roughly 8 healthy donors. Results the study describes overall, beyond this receptor: HLA sub-analyses involved small numbers of individuals, so any influence of HLA type on TCRB rearrangement remained unresolved. A moderate but significant shortening of TCRB CDR3 length was observed in type 1 diabetes patients in all four CD4+ subsets. Shorter templates might have been favored by PCR, but patient and control samples were amplified and corrected together, so both groups would have been affected equally by any skew. Sequencing cDNA rather than genomic DNA could over-represent highly expressing activated cells, although activation and CD3 levels did not differ between groups. At VDJ recombination sites, patients with type 1 diabetes made fewer insertions and deleted more nucleotides, a pattern implying thymic rearrangement abnormalities. The naive, central memory and regulatory TCRB repertoires appeared to resemble one another more closely among patients than among healthy donors.

The CDR3 holds 15 amino acids from the cysteine to the phenylalanine. Of the read, only the CDR3 DNA is kept; its 45 bases are in frame from base 1. V was cut back by 6 bases and J by 0 bases, leaving a gap of 11 bases between them. Via the germline V gene, CDR1 is MNHEY and CDR2 SVGAGI. In regard to this clone: This clone's antigen is unknown. No base-level quality is on record; no much larger clone is a single base apart.

From each donor, a single peripheral blood sample of roughly 0.11 L on average was drawn into heparinised tubes. A BD FACSAria II was used to sort naive, central memory, regulatory and stem cell-like memory CD4+ T cells with a panel that included CD45RO, CCR7, CD25, CD127, CD95 and CD27. Purity was above 95% for every sorted population. PBMCs were isolated immediately by Lymphoprep density gradient centrifugation and stained directly without culture. To minimize batch effects, samples were stained and sorted in pairs, one healthy donor with one patient per experiment. The High Capacity cDNA Reverse Transcription Kit was used to reverse transcribe all of the isolated RNA, meaning that expressed TCRB transcripts were what got sequenced. Deep immunoSEQ sequencing was applied to naive, central memory and regulatory T cell samples, giving an average of about 3.57 million total reads per sample. Sorted cells were lysed in RLT buffer, and RNA was extracted using DNase-treated RNeasy Micro or Mini kits according to cell number. To prevent cross-contamination, every cell subset was processed on its own, while patient and healthy donor samples were processed together. The immunoSEQ multiplex PCR was used to amplify TCRB sequences from cDNA, yielding 87-bp fragments that span the CDR3 region. The amplicons were sequenced using the Illumina HiSeq platform. Under the source paper's analysis protocol: Synthetic template baselines were used to correct PCR bias computationally, reads within Hamming distance 2 were collapsed together, and singletons that could not be merged were discarded. Reads were aligned against IMGT to assign V, D and J genes, CDR3 length and insertions or deletions at six rearrangement sites. Clonotype counts were normalized to sorted cell number within each subset before computing true diversity and Gini coefficients with the tcR R package. Repertoire sharing was quantified using the overlap coefficient calculated on TCRB nucleotide sequences. TCRdb obtained this table from immuneACCESS and retained in-frame rearrangements with V and J assigned. These tables miss some clones; where compared with another copy, unresolved V genes account for less than half of the shortfall, and the remainder is unexplained. V and J calls and clone size are as listed in that table; D and trimming were resolved from the DNA. The sample table holds 150,000 or so clones, of which about 10% were seen once. The ten largest make up approximately 0.68% of the sample.

The chain was built from TRBV6-5 and TRBJ1-4, and possibly TRBD1, on 6 matching bases. This clonotype was sampled from a man between 18 and 29 years old in good health. Material for sequencing was central memory CD4+ T cells from blood. The bases are TGTGCCAGCAGCTTGGGACATCCAACTAATGAAAAACTGTTTTTT. Its product reads: CASSLGHPTNEKLFF.